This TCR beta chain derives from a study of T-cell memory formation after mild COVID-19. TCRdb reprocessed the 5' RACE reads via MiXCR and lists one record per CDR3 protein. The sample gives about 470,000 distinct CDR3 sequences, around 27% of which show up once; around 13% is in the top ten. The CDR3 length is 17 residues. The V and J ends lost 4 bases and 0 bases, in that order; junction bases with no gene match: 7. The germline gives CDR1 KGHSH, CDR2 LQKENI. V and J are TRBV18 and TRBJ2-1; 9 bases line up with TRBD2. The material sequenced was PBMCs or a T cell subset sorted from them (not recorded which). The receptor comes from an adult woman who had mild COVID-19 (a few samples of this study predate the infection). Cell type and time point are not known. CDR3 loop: CASSRSFSGSSYNEQFF. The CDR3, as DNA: TGTGCCAGCTCACGTTCATTTAGCGGGAGCTCCTACAATGAGCAGTTCTTC.